One and the same sample provided the 20 T cell receptor beta chains below, sequenced in a study of T cell responses to AZD1222 COVID-19 vaccine. Measured with immunoSEQ multiplex PCR; TCRdb has only the in-frame clones, and not every one. The sample holds about 67,000 clones, around 84% seen once. Sequences were derived from peripheral blood, sampled on day 0 of AZD1222 vaccination. The source of these receptors is an adult in good health.

The V call is TRBV11-3, the J call TRBJ2-3, with 14 bases lining up with TRBD2. J was trimmed by 5 bases and V by 4 bases; bases with no gene match: 5. Germline CDR1 reads SGHNT; CDR2 reads YENEEA. The CDR3 is made up of 16 amino acids. Here the CDR3 reads CASSSGTSGGQDTQYF. The CDR3 region has the DNA TGTGCCAGCAGCTCCGGGACTAGCGGGGGACAAGATACGCAGTATTTT.

This clone showed up just a few times. The V and J genes are TRBV5-6 and TRBJ2-5; 7 bases line up with TRBD2. CDR1 SGHDT and CDR2 YYEEEE come from the germline V gene. Trimming took 0 bases from V and 7 from J; bases not matched to a gene: 3. The CDR3 has 13 amino acids. The DNA of the CDR3 is TGTGCCAGCAGCTTGGTTTCTAGCGGGACCCAGTACTTC. Protein: CASSLVSSGTQYF.

J is TRBJ2-2 and V is TRBV29-1; 14 bases are shared with TRBD2. Germline V gives CDR1 SQVTM, CDR2 ANQGSEA. After removal of 4 bases from V and 14 bases from J, the junction contained 6 bases not matched to a gene. This CDR3 comprises 13 residues. In DNA form, the CDR3 reads TGCAGCGTTGGGACTAGCGGGAGGACGGCACTGTTTTTT. Its translation: CSVGTSGRTALFF.

V is TRBV5-4 and J is TRBJ1-6; D is undetermined. V was cut by 0 bases and J by 5 bases, with 3 bases left in between. This CDR3 region has 13 residues. Per the germline V gene, CDR1 is SGHNT and CDR2 is YYREEE (reference sequence). The CDR3 DNA reads TGTGCCAGCAGCTTGGATGATAATTCACCCCTCCACTTT. Translating gives CASSLDDNSPLHF.

The J gene is TRBJ2-7, the V gene TRBV5-4, with D possibly matching TRBD2 (6 bases). This CDR3 comprises 16 residues. The V and J ends lost 4 bases and 2 bases respectively, with 19 bases between them. CDR1 is SGHNT and CDR2 is YYREEE in the germline V gene (reference sequence). The CDR3 nucleotides read TGTGCCAGCAGCGGAACCGGGACTCATACCGCCTACGAGCAGTACTTC. Translating gives CASSGTGTHTAYEQYF. Based on the CDR3 plus reference TRBV5-4 and TRBJ2-7, the full variable domain is ETGVTQSPTHLIKTRGQQVTLRCSSQSGHNTVSWYQQALGQGPQFIFQYYREEENGRGNFPPRFSGLQFPNYSSELNVNALELDDSALYLCASSGTGTHTAYEQYFGPGTRLTVT.

The rearrangement links TRBV6-2 or TRBV6-3 to TRBJ2-1; 9 positions agree with TRBD2. After removal of 2 bases from V and 8 bases from J, the junction contained 13 bases not matched to a gene. Germline CDR1 MNHEY, CDR2 SVGEGT. CDR3 length: 17 amino acids. CDR3 nucleotide sequence: TGTGCCAGCAGTTACCCCTTAGCGGGAGAAGGGTTCGATGAGCAGTTCTTC. The encoded protein is CASSYPLAGEGFDEQFF.

In this sample, this clone is medium-sized. This rearrangement joins TRBV30 to TRBJ1-5; D might be TRBD1 (5 bases). The length of the CDR3 is 13 residues. Germline values: CDR1 GTSNPN, CDR2 SVGIG (reference sequence). The V end lost 4 bases, the J end lost 2 bases, and 9 bases lay between the germline ends. CDR3 protein: CAWTGRGNQPQHF. The CDR3 bases are TGTGCCTGGACAGGGAGGGGCAATCAGCCCCAGCATTTT.

V is TRBV5-6 and J is TRBJ1-4, with D perhaps TRBD1 (6 bases). The CDR3 runs 13 residues. Trimming removed 4 bases from V and 6 bases from J, with 10 bases in between. Germline CDR1 SGHDT, CDR2 YYEEEE. This chain's CDR3 is CASSNTGYEKLFF. Here the CDR3 DNA reads TGTGCCAGCAGCAACACAGGGTATGAAAAACTGTTTTTT.

This sequence joins TRBV19 and TRBJ1-6, with D possibly matching TRBD1 (5 bases). The ends were cut back, 4 bases at V and 7 bases at J, with 14 bases in the middle. CDR1 is LNHDA and CDR2 is SQIVND in the germline V gene (reference sequence). This CDR3 region has 15 residues. The DNA of the CDR3 is TGTGCCAGTAGTACCCAGGTCAGGGACAATTCACCCCTCCACTTT. This translates into CASSTQVRDNSPLHF.

CDR3 loop: CASSFAGEETQYF. The CDR3 DNA reads TGTGCCAGCAGCTTTGCGGGAGAAGAGACCCAGTACTTC. The genes are TRBV7-3 and TRBJ2-5; 7 bases match TRBD2. Germline trimming cut 3 bases from V and 3 bases from J; bases unmatched to any gene: 1. This CDR3 spans 13 amino acids. Germline V gene sequence: CDR1 SGHTA, CDR2 FQGTGA.

This clone was seen a handful of times. This chain joins TRBV28 and TRBJ1-2; the match to TRBD1 covers 7 bases. Germline lookup yields CDR1 MDHEN and CDR2 SYDVKM. V dropped 3 bases and J dropped 2; count of bases not matched to a gene: 6. The CDR3 runs to 15 residues. CDR3 residues: CASSFLDRKNYGYTF. DNA for the CDR3: TGTGCCAGCAGTTTCTTGGACAGGAAAAACTATGGCTACACCTTC.

The chain links TRBV6-6 to TRBJ1-2; possible D gene TRBD1, 6 bases. Trimming took 7 bases from V and 6 from J, leaving 12 bases between them. The germline CDR1 and CDR2 sequences are MNHNY and SVGAGI (reference sequence). CDR3 size: 12 residues. The CDR3 here is CASTARTDGYTF. CDR3 DNA sequence: TGTGCCAGCACCGCCCGGACAGATGGCTACACCTTC.

The rearrangement uses TRBV19 and TRBJ1-2; the D gene is possibly TRBD1 (5 bases). V was cut by 4 bases and J by 3 bases, with 9 bases left in between. The germline V gene has CDR1 LNHDA and CDR2 SQIVND (reference sequence). The CDR3 has 13 residues. The CDR3 sequence is CASSRGGDYGYTF. In DNA form, the CDR3 reads TGTGCCAGTAGTAGGGGAGGGGACTATGGCTACACCTTC. The full variable domain, its missing parts supplied by reference TRBV19 and TRBJ1-2, is DGGITQSPKYLFRKEGQNVTLSCEQNLNHDAMYWYRQDPGQGLRLIYYSQIVNDFQKGDIAEGYSVSREKKESFPLTVTSAQKNPTAFYLCASSRGGDYGYTFGSGTRLTVV.

The chain has TRBV12-3 or TRBV12-4 and TRBJ2-7, with D hard to call. This CDR3 is built from 13 residues. V lost 1 base and J 12 bases, leaving 16 bases between the germline ends. The CDR3 nucleotides read TGTGCCAGCAGTTTAGGGATAGCCAGCCCCCGGTACTTC. Its protein product is CASSLGIASPRYF.

V is TRBV28 and J is TRBJ1-2; 7 bases agree with TRBD1. The CDR3 contains 12 residues. Trimming cost V 2 bases and J 8 bases; bases outside gene matches: 2. CDR1 MDHEN and CDR2 SYDVKM come from the germline V gene. The CDR3 bases are TGTGCCAGCAGTTTACAGGGGGTAGGCTACACCTTC. This encodes CASSLQGVGYTF.

This clone was seen once. The rearrangement uses TRBV19 and TRBJ1-5; no definite D call. The germline V gene has CDR1 LNHDA and CDR2 SQIVND (reference sequence). This CDR3 contains 15 residues. V was shortened by 5 bases and J by 0 bases, with 11 bases between the two germline ends. The CDR3 protein is CASSSDDYSNQPQHF. The CDR3 bases are TGTGCCAGTAGTTCTGACGACTATAGCAATCAGCCCCAGCATTTT. Using reference TRBV19 and TRBJ1-5 for the parts outside the CDR3, the full variable domain is DGGITQSPKYLFRKEGQNVTLSCEQNLNHDAMYWYRQDPGQGLRLIYYSQIVNDFQKGDIAEGYSVSREKKESFPLTVTSAQKNPTAFYLCASSSDDYSNQPQHFGDGTRLSIL.

This chain uses TRBV7-9 with TRBJ2-3; 7 nucleotides agree with TRBD1. CDR1 SEHNR and CDR2 FQNEAQ come from the germline V gene (reference sequence). V lost 9 bases to trimming and J lost 3 bases; unmatched junction nucleotides: 12. This CDR3 is 15 amino acids long. CDR3 sequence: CASAKRGPPTDTQYF. The CDR3 DNA reads TGTGCCAGTGCGAAGAGGGGGCCCCCGACAGATACGCAGTATTTT. The variable domain in full, with the rest retrieved from reference TRBV7-9 and TRBJ2-3, is DTGVSQNPRHKITKRGQNVTFRCDPISEHNRLYWYRQTLGQGPEFLTYFQNEAQLEKSRLLSDRFSAERPKGSFSTLEIQRTEQGDSAMYLCASAKRGPPTDTQYFGPGTRLTVL.

This clone was counted once. V and J are TRBV25-1 and TRBJ1-5, with 8 bases aligning to TRBD1. This CDR3 is built from 14 residues. Trimming took 6 bases from V and 6 from J; bases not matched to a gene: 7. The V gene's germline CDR1 is MGHDK and CDR2 SYGVNS. This CDR3 is CASSVGQGGQPQHF. The CDR3 DNA follows: TGTGCCAGCAGCGTAGGACAGGGTGGTCAGCCCCAGCATTTT.

The J gene is TRBJ2-1, the V gene TRBV7-9; the match to TRBD1 covers 9 bases. This CDR3 spans 14 amino acids. The germline CDR1 and CDR2 sequences are SEHNR and FQNEAQ (reference sequence). V lost 8 bases, J lost 3 bases, and 5 bases stayed unmatched. This chain's CDR3 is CASRGQGLYNEQFF. CDR3 nucleotides: TGTGCCAGCCGTGGACAGGGGCTCTACAATGAGCAGTTCTTC. The variable domain in full, completed from reference TRBV7-9 and TRBJ2-1, reads DTGVSQNPRHKITKRGQNVTFRCDPISEHNRLYWYRQTLGQGPEFLTYFQNEAQLEKSRLLSDRFSAERPKGSFSTLEIQRTEQGDSAMYLCASRGQGLYNEQFFGPGTRLTVL.

The chain uses TRBV6-2 or TRBV6-3 and TRBJ2-7, with 7 bases identical to TRBD2. The CDR3 runs 12 residues. CDR1 and CDR2 from the germline V gene are MNHEY and SVGEGT. V shed 5 bases, J shed 8 bases, and the junction held 6 bases outside the gene matches. This chain's CDR3 is CASSLSGTQQYF. The CDR3 nucleotides read TGTGCCAGCAGTCTAAGCGGGACCCAGCAGTACTTC.